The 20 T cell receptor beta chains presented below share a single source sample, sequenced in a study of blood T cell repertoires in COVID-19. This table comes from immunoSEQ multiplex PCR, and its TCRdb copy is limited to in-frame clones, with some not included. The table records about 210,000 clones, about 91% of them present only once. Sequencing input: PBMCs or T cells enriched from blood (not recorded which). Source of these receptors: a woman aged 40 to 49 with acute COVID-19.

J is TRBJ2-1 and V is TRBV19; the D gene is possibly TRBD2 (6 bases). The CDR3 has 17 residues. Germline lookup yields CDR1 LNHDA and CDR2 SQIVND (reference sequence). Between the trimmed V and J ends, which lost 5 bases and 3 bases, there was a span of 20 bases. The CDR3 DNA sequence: TGTGCCAGTAGTCTCATGGGGTTCGGGGGTCGCTACAATGAGCAGTTCTTC. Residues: CASSLMGFGGRYNEQFF. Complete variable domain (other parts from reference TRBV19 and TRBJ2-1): DGGITQSPKYLFRKEGQNVTLSCEQNLNHDAMYWYRQDPGQGLRLIYYSQIVNDFQKGDIAEGYSVSREKKESFPLTVTSAQKNPTAFYLCASSLMGFGGRYNEQFFGPGTRLTVL.

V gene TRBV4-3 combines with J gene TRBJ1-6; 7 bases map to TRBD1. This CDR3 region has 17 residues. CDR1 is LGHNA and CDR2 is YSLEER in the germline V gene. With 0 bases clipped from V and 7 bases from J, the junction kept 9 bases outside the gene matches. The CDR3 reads CASSQEAGGNRNSPLHF. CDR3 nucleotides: TGCGCCAGCAGCCAAGAAGCAGGGGGAAATAGAAATTCACCCCTCCACTTT.

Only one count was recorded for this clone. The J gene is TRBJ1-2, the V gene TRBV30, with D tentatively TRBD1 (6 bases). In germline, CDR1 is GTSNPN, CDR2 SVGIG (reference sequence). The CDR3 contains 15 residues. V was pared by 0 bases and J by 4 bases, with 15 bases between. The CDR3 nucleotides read TGTGCCTGGAGTGTACTAGGGGACACAGGCTATGGCTACACCTTC. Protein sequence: CAWSVLGDTGYGYTF. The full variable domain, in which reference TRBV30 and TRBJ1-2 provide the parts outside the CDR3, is SQTIHQWPATLVQPVGSPLSLECTVEGTSNPNLYWYRQAAGRGLQLLFYSVGIGQISSEVPQNLSASRPQDRQFILSSKKLLLSDSGFYLCAWSVLGDTGYGYTFGSGTRLTVV.

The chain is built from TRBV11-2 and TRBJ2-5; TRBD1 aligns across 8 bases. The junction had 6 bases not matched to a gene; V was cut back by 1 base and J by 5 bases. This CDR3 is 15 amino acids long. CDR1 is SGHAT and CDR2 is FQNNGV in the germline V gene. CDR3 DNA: TGTGCCAGCAGCTTAGGACAGGGGTCGAGGGAGACCCAGTACTTC. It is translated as CASSLGQGSRETQYF.

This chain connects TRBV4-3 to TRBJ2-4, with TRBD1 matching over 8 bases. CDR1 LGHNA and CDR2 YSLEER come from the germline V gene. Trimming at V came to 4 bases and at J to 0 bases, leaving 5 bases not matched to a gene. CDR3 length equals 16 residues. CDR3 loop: CASSRGQGVAKNIQYF. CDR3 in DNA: TGCGCCAGCAGCCGAGGACAGGGCGTAGCCAAAAACATTCAGTACTTC.

For the CDR3, the DNA is TGTGCCAGCAGCTACGAGACGGGGGGAGGGCAGCCCCAGCATTTT. This translates into CASSYETGGGQPQHF. This rearrangement joins TRBV7-2 to TRBJ1-5; perhaps TRBD1 as D (5 bases). The germline V gene encodes CDR1 SGHTA and CDR2 FQGNSA. The CDR3 is 15 amino acids. The germline V and J ends were trimmed by 4 bases and 7 bases, with 17 bases remaining between them.

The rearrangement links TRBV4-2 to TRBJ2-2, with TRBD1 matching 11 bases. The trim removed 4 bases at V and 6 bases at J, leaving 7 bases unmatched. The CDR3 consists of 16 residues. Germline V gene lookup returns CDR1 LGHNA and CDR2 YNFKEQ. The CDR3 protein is CASSPAGTGGAGELFF. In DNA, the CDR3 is TGTGCCAGCAGCCCGGCCGGGACAGGGGGGGCCGGGGAGCTGTTTTTT.

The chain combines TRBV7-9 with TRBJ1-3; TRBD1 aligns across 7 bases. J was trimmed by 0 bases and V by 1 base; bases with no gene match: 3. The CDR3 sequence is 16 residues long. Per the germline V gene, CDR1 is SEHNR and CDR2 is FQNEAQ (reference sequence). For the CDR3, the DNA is TGTGCCAGCAGCTTAGTTCGGGACAGCTCTGGAAACACCATATATTTT. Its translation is CASSLVRDSSGNTIYF.

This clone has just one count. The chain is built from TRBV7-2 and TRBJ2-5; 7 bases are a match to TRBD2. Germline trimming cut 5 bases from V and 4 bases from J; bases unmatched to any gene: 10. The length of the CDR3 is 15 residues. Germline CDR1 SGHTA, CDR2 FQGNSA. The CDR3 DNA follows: TGTGCCAGCAGCATTACTAGCGCATGGGGAGAGACCCAGTACTTC. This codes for CASSITSAWGETQYF.

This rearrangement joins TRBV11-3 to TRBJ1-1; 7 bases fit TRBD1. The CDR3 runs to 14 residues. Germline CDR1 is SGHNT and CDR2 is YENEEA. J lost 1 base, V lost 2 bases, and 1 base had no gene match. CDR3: CASSLTGENTEAFF. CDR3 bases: TGTGCCAGCAGCTTAACAGGGGAGAACACTGAAGCTTTCTTT.

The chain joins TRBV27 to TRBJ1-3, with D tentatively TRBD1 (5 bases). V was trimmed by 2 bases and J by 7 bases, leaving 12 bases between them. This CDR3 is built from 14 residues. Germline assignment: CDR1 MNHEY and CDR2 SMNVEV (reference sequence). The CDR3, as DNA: TGTGCCAGCAGTTTAAGGGGTTGGGGCAACACCATATATTTT. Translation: CASSLRGWGNTIYF.

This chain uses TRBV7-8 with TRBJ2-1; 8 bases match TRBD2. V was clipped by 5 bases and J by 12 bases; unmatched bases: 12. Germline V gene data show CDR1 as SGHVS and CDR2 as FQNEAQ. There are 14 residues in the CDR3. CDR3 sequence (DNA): TGTGCCAGCAGCCAGACCAGGACTAGCTTCCGGCAGTTCTTC. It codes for CASSQTRTSFRQFF.

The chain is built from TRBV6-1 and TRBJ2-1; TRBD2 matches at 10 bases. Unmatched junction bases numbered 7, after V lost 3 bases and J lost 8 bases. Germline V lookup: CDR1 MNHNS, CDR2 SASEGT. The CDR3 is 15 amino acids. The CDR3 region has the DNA TGTGCCAGCAGTGAGGGCGCTAGCGGGAGTTATGAGCAGTTCTTC. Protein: CASSEGASGSYEQFF.

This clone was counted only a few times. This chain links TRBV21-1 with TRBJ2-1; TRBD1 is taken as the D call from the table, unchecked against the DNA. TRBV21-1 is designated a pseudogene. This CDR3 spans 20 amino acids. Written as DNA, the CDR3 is TGTGCCAGCAGCAAAGGAGCCGAATCGCCGGGACATTACTCCTACAATGAGCAGTTCTTC. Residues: CASSKGAESPGHYSYNEQFF.

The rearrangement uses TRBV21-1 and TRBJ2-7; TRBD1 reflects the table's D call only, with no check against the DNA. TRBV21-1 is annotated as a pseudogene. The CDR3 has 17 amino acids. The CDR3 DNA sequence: TGTGCCAGCAGGACCGACAGGGGGCCTTTCCGAATTTACGAGCAGTACGTC. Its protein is CASRTDRGPFRIYEQYV.

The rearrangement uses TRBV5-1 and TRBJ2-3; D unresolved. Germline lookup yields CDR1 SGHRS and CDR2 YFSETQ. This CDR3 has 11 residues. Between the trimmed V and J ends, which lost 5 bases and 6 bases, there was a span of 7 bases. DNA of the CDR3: TGCGCCAGCAGGGGCGCGGATACGCAGTATTTT. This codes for CASRGADTQYF.

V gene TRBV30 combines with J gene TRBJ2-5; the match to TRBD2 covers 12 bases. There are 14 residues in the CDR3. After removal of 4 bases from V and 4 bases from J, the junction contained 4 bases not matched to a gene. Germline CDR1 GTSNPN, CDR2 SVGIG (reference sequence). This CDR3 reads CAWNLGLAGETQYF. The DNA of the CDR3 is TGTGCCTGGAATCTGGGACTAGCGGGAGAGACCCAGTACTTC.

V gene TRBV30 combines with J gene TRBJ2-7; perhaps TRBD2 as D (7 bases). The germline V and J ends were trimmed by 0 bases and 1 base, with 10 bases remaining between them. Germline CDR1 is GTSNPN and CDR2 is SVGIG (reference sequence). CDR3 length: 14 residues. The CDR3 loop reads CAWSVGGASYEQYF. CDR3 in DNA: TGTGCCTGGAGTGTGGGGGGGGCATCCTACGAGCAGTACTTC.

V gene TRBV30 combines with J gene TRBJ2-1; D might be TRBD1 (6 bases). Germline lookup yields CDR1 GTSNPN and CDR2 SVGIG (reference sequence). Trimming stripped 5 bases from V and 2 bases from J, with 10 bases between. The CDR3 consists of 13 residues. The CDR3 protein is CAWWDIAYNEQFF. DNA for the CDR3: TGTGCCTGGTGGGACATAGCCTACAATGAGCAGTTCTTC.

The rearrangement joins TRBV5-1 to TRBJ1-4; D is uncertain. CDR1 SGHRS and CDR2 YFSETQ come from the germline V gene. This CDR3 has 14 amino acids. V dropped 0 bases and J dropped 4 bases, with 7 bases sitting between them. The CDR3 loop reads CASSLDSHNEKLFF. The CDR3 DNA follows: TGCGCCAGCAGCTTGGACAGCCATAATGAAAAACTGTTTTTT.